This T cell receptor (beta chain) was identified in a study of blood T cells in healthy people across ages. Next came a second PCR, run for roughly 7 to 12 cycles, which used a sample-barcoded 5' primer along with a J-beta primer mix. TCRdb processed the 5' RACE reads anew with MiXCR; each CDR3 protein has one entry. The sample contains over a million distinct CDR3 sequences, about 45% of which appear only once. This CDR3 region has 18 residues. V was pared by 4 bases and J by 3 bases, with 12 bases of the junction left unmatched. This clonotype occurred a few times. The sequence came from a woman between 18 and 29 years old in good health. The V and J genes are TRBV12-3 or TRBV12-4 and TRBJ1-4; 9 nucleotides line up with TRBD1. Material: blood. DNA of the CDR3: TGTGCCAGCAGTTCCCGGGACAGGGTGTGTCAACCTAATGAAAAACTGTTTTTT. This sequence encodes CASSSRDRVCQPNEKLFF.